The clone carrying this T cell receptor beta chain was counted a few times. Donors comprised only Caucasian adults living in Nashville, Tennessee. The authors divided CD4+ cells into CD45RA+ naive and CD45RA-negative memory subsets. Germline V gene sequence: CDR1 MDHEN, CDR2 SYDVKM. V was pared by 3 bases and J by 9 bases, with 9 bases of the junction left unmatched. The CDR3 spans 16 residues. The sample is drawn from a study of shared clonotypes between healthy human individuals. Sequenced by immunoSEQ multiplex PCR; TCRdb stores in-frame clones only, minus some. Found here are roughly 2 million clones, approximately 95% of them singletons; the top ten hold roughly 0.13%.

This sequence was found in a man aged 18 to 29 in good health. The gene calls are TRBV28 and TRBJ1-6; TRBD1 agrees at 9 bases. The sequencing sample was made of naive CD4+ T cells sorted from blood. Documented subset: CD45RA+ positively selected. CDR3 loop: CASSFGDRVNGSPLHF. CDR3 nucleotides: TGTGCCAGCAGTTTCGGGGACAGGGTAAACGGTTCACCCCTCCACTTT.